This paragraph covers one T cell receptor beta chain sequence. The antigen is undetermined. The method was immunoSEQ multiplex PCR; TCRdb's version includes in-frame clones alone and lacks a portion of them. The table includes roughly 2.6 million clones, roughly nine tenths detected once. This specimen comes from a study of shared clonotypes between healthy human individuals. The ends lost 0 bases at V and 6 bases at J; junction bases unmatched: 6. CDR3 length: 14 residues. The germline gives CDR1 SGHDT, CDR2 YYEEEE. The study, taken as a whole, reports: Sequencing depth was a factor that was expected to affect clonotype sharing among donors.

The TCR was taken from a man between 18 and 35 years old in good health. V gene TRBV5-6 combines with J gene TRBJ2-7, with 7 bases aligning to TRBD2. Sample: naive CD4+ T cells sorted from blood. Noted subset: CD45RA+ positively selected. CDR3 sequence (DNA): TGTGCCAGCAGCTTGGAGGGACTAATCACCGAGCAGTACTTC. Translated, it gives CASSLEGLITEQYF.